Presented here are 27 T cell receptor beta chains from one specimen sequenced in a study of T cells in Graves' hyperthyroidism and ophthalmopathy. Researchers amplified the TCR beta CDR3 regions from RNA transcripts. When the TCR CDR3 underwent first-round RT-PCR, the HTBI primer set was used. MiXCR, applied by TCRdb to the multiplex PCR reads, yields one record per CDR3 protein. The repertoire includes more than 600,000 distinct CDR3 sequences, less than 20% of them detected once, and around 8% sits in the top ten. Sequencing was done on a sample of blood. The source of these receptors is a man aged 18 to 29 with Graves' hyperthyroidism.

This clonotype showed up many times. The chain has TRBV11-2 and TRBJ2-7, with 9 bases lining up with TRBD1. The germline V gene encodes CDR1 SGHAT and CDR2 FQNNGV. With 2 bases clipped from V and 3 bases from J, the junction kept 8 bases outside the gene matches. This CDR3 has 16 residues. The CDR3 region is CASSLSSGQGFYEQYF. Here the CDR3 DNA reads TGTGCCAGCAGCTTAAGCTCGGGACAGGGCTTCTACGAGCAGTACTTC.

In its sample, this clonotype was seen many times. This rearrangement joins TRBV6-1 to TRBJ2-1; no clear D gene. Germline CDR1 and CDR2: MNHNS and SASEGT. This CDR3 is built from 16 residues. Trimming shortened V by 4 bases and J by 7 bases, and 20 bases separated the two germline ends. Here the CDR3 reads CASSARPTPPGNEQFF. CDR3 bases: TGTGCCAGCAGTGCCCGACCTACCCCTCCCGGTAATGAGCAGTTCTTC.

The chain joins TRBV6-1 to TRBJ1-1; TRBD1 might be the D (5 bases). Germline V gives CDR1 MNHNS, CDR2 SASEGT. Trimming took 6 bases from V and 4 from J, leaving 18 bases between them. CDR3 length: 15 residues. The DNA of the CDR3 is TGTGCCAGCAGCTCCCGGGGCCTCATGAGCACTGAAGCTTTCTTT. Translating gives CASSSRGLMSTEAFF.

A note on this clonotype: At one of its ends the junction is not consistent with the germline gene, which may arise from a read error. As DNA, the CDR3 is TGCGCCAGCAGCCCACGGGACTGGGACGGGGAACTGTTTTTT. Translated, it gives CASSPRDWDGELFF. This chain joins TRBV4-3 and TRBJ2-2; maybe TRBD2 (6 bases). Germline CDR1 is LGHNA and CDR2 is YSLEER. The CDR3 totals 14 residues.

This clonotype was seen a handful of times. The V and J genes are TRBV28 and TRBJ1-1, with D maybe TRBD1 (6 bases). This CDR3 has 13 residues. V lost 5 bases and J lost 5, with 12 bases in between. Germline assignment: CDR1 MDHEN and CDR2 SYDVKM. The CDR3 DNA follows: TGTGCCAGCAGTAGGGGGGGGCGGACTGAAGCTTTCTTT. It is translated as CASSRGGRTEAFF.

V usage is TRBV19 and J usage is TRBJ2-1; no clear D. Trimming took off 4 bases at V and 0 bases at J, with 13 bases between the two ends. This CDR3 is 16 amino acids long. Looked up from germline, CDR1 is LNHDA and CDR2 is SQIVND (reference sequence). This CDR3 is CASSTTVPSSYNEQFF. The CDR3, as DNA: TGTGCCAGTAGTACCACCGTCCCTAGCTCCTACAATGAGCAGTTCTTC.

There are many counts of this clonotype. V usage is TRBV5-5 and J usage is TRBJ2-1; TRBD1 might be the D (6 bases). Between the trimmed V and J ends, which lost 2 bases and 9 bases, there was a span of 9 bases. The CDR3 totals 12 residues. Germline CDR1 reads SGHKS; CDR2 reads YYEKEE (reference sequence). The CDR3 sequence is CASSLTGFEQFF. In nucleotides, the CDR3 is TGTGCCAGCAGCTTAACAGGGTTTGAGCAGTTCTTC.

In this sample, this clonotype turned up a few times. The rearrangement links TRBV7-2 to TRBJ2-3, with 7 bases matching TRBD1. The CDR3 is made up of 15 amino acids. Germline trimming cut 5 bases from V and 6 bases from J; bases unmatched to any gene: 11. CDR1 is SGHTA, CDR2 FQGNSA, per germline. The CDR3 region has the DNA TGTGCCAGCAGCGCACAAGGGGGCCGTGTGGATACGCAGTATTTT. It is translated as CASSAQGGRVDTQYF.

This clonotype was seen many times. The chain uses TRBV6-5 and TRBJ2-7, with D perhaps TRBD2 (5 bases). Germline CDR1 is MNHEY and CDR2 is SVGAGI. The CDR3 is 18 residues long. Deletions cut 2 bases from V and 5 bases from J, with 25 bases between. The CDR3 DNA reads TGTGCCAGCAGTTACGCCCGGGGAATAAGGCCGGAGCGCCACGAGCAGTACTTC. Encoded protein: CASSYARGIRPERHEQYF.

The chain uses TRBV29-1 and TRBJ2-3, with 7 positions matching TRBD2. CDR1 SQVTM and CDR2 ANQGSEA come from the germline V gene. The CDR3 contains 14 residues. V lost 2 bases to trimming and J lost 2 bases; unmatched junction nucleotides: 4. The chain's CDR3 is CSVEPSGLTDTQYF. The CDR3 nucleotides are TGCAGCGTTGAACCTAGCGGACTCACAGATACGCAGTATTTT.

The chain couples TRBV7-3 to TRBJ2-1; 9 nucleotides match TRBD2. CDR3 size: 16 residues. Germline V gene lookup returns CDR1 SGHTA and CDR2 FQGTGA. After removal of 1 base from V and 7 bases from J, the junction contained 8 bases not matched to a gene. The CDR3 coding sequence is TGTGCCAGCAGCTTAAACCCGGGACTAGCATATAATGAGCAGTTCTTC. This codes for CASSLNPGLAYNEQFF.

This clonotype was counted between two and nine times. The chain links TRBV12-5 to TRBJ2-1; D call uncertain. CDR3 size: 14 residues. Germline CDR1 LGHNT, CDR2 FRNRAP. With 3 bases removed from V and 3 bases from J, the gap between germline ends came to 9 bases. The CDR3 sequence is CASGLSHRYNEQFF. CDR3 DNA: TGTGCTAGTGGTTTATCACATCGCTACAATGAGCAGTTCTTC.

Details on this clonotype: One base away lies a much larger clone, so this may be a sequencing read error. This sequence joins TRBV2 and TRBJ1-5; tentatively, D is TRBD1 (5 bases). There are 17 residues in the CDR3. Germline loops: CDR1 SNHLY, CDR2 FYNNEI. The ends were cut back, 1 base at V and 2 bases at J, with 15 bases in the middle. The CDR3 loop is CASSEGWLGEGNQPQHF. The DNA of the CDR3 is TGTGCCAGCAGTGAAGGATGGTTGGGGGAGGGCAATCAGCCCCAGCATTTT.

The chain links TRBV4-1 to TRBJ1-3; D remains unclear. Trimming shortened V by 1 base and J by 0 bases, and 10 bases separated the two germline ends. The CDR3 runs 16 residues. The germline gives CDR1 MGHRA, CDR2 YSYEKL. The CDR3 protein is CASSQVLPYSGNTIYF. DNA for the CDR3: TGCGCCAGCAGCCAAGTCTTACCCTACTCTGGAAACACCATATATTTT.

This clonotype was detected only a few times. The rearrangement uses TRBV10-3 and TRBJ1-1; TRBD1 matches at 9 bases. V trimming: 5 bases; J trimming: 1 base; junction bases outside the gene matches: 5. Germline-derived CDR1 and CDR2 are ENHRY and SYGVKD. The CDR3 is 15 amino acids. DNA for the CDR3: TGTGCCATCAGTACTCCGGGACAGGGGAACACTGAAGCTTTCTTT. Translated: CAISTPGQGNTEAFF.

This clonotype was counted ten times or more. V gene TRBV28 combines with J gene TRBJ2-7; D gene ambiguous. V lost 5 bases to trimming and J lost 4 bases, with 9 bases between them. The germline V gene has CDR1 MDHEN and CDR2 SYDVKM. The CDR3 is 12 residues long. The CDR3 DNA follows: TGTGCCAGCAGTCTTTCCCTTTACGAGCAGTACTTC. Protein sequence: CASSLSLYEQYF.

In regard to this clonotype: A much larger clone lies a single base off, so this may be a read error. V and J are TRBV27 and TRBJ1-5; possible D gene TRBD1, 5 bases. Trimming took off 8 bases at V and 4 bases at J, with 24 bases between the two ends. The germline V gene encodes CDR1 MNHEY and CDR2 SMNVEV (reference sequence). The CDR3 runs to 17 residues. The DNA of the CDR3 is TGTGCCAGCCGTACCTGGGACGGCCTAAAGCAAAATCAGCCCCAGCATTTT. The encoded protein is CASRTWDGLKQNQPQHF.

J is TRBJ2-2 and V is TRBV7-9, with D tentatively TRBD2 (6 bases). CDR3 size: 17 residues. Germline values: CDR1 SEHNR, CDR2 FQNEAQ (reference sequence). The V end was cut by 1 base, the J end by 4 bases, with 16 bases between. The DNA of the CDR3 is TGTGCCAGCAGCTTAGTGGCCATCGGGACTGCCACCGGGGAGCTGTTTTTT. Its protein product is CASSLVAIGTATGELFF.

This clonotype came up many times. The chain carries TRBV18 and TRBJ2-1; 10 bases agree with TRBD2. In germline, CDR1 is KGHSH, CDR2 LQKENI. The CDR3 has 19 residues. The trim removed 0 bases at V and 2 bases at J, leaving 10 bases unmatched. The CDR3 DNA sequence: TGTGCCAGCTCACCACCCACTAGCGGGAAAAGTAGCGCCTACAATGAGCAGTTCTTC. Residues: CASSPPTSGKSSAYNEQFF.

This clonotype has just a few counts. The gene calls are TRBV19 and TRBJ2-1; 12 bases line up with TRBD2. The CDR3 contains 18 residues. Trimming removed 3 bases from V and 0 bases from J; junction bases left unmatched: 6. Looked up from germline, CDR1 is LNHDA and CDR2 is SQIVND (reference sequence). DNA of the CDR3: TGTGCCAGTAGTATTCTAGCGGGAGGGTTTAGCTCCTACAATGAGCAGTTCTTC. This codes for CASSILAGGFSSYNEQFF.

The CDR3 nucleotides are TGTGCCAGCAGCTTGCGGCCCGACGTGCCCCAGCATTTT. Its translation: CASSLRPDVPQHF. The rearrangement links TRBV5-8 to TRBJ1-5, with D unresolved. This CDR3 region has 13 residues. V gave up 1 base and J gave up 9 bases, with 11 bases separating them. Germline CDR1 reads SGHTS; CDR2 reads YDEGEE.

This clonotype occurred a few times. The chain couples TRBV7-9 to TRBJ2-7; 8 bases are shared with TRBD1. Trimming took 3 bases from V and 2 from J; bases not matched to a gene: 18. The CDR3 loop spans 19 amino acids. Germline V CDR1 and CDR2: SEHNR, FQNEAQ (reference sequence). CDR3 sequence (DNA): TGTGCCAGCAGCTTGTCAAGGGGGACAGGAAAACGTTTCACCTACGAGCAGTACTTC. Translating gives CASSLSRGTGKRFTYEQYF.

This chain links TRBV6-1 with TRBJ2-1, with D unclear. This CDR3 region has 15 residues. CDR1 and CDR2 (germline): MNHNS, SASEGT. V lost 2 bases and J 7 bases, leaving 15 bases between the germline ends. CDR3 bases: TGTGCCAGCAGTGAATTAGTGGGGATAAGGAATGAGCAGTTCTTC. It codes for CASSELVGIRNEQFF.

The table lists this clonotype with many counts. V gene TRBV11-2 combines with J gene TRBJ2-7, with 10 bases lining up with TRBD2. The CDR3 consists of 16 residues. Unmatched junction bases numbered 7, after V lost 5 bases and J lost 0 bases. CDR1 SGHAT and CDR2 FQNNGV come from the germline V gene. The CDR3 nucleotides read TGTGCCAGCAGCGCAGCGGGAGGGGGGAGCTCCTACGAGCAGTACTTC. Amino acid sequence: CASSAAGGGSSYEQYF.

In this sample, this clonotype turned up many times. The CDR3 sequence: CASNNPGVEQYF. The CDR3 DNA reads as TGCGCCAGCAACAACCCGGGGGTGGAGCAGTACTTC. This chain uses TRBV5-1 with TRBJ2-7, with D possibly being TRBD2 (6 bases). CDR3 length equals 12 residues. Between the trimmed V and J ends, which lost 6 bases and 7 bases, there was a span of 14 bases. Germline values: CDR1 SGHRS, CDR2 YFSETQ.

This clonotype was counted many times. This sequence joins TRBV9 and TRBJ2-3; 7 bases fit TRBD2. J was trimmed by 2 bases and V by 0 bases; bases with no gene match: 6. CDR1 and CDR2 (germline): SGDLS, YYNGEE. This CDR3 is 16 amino acids long. The chain's CDR3 is CASSVGAGRSTDTQYF. The CDR3 DNA follows: TGTGCCAGCAGCGTAGGAGCGGGAAGATCCACAGATACGCAGTATTTT.

This clonotype was seen repeatedly, ten times or more. The chain links TRBV28 to TRBJ2-3; the match to TRBD1 covers 9 bases. CDR3 length: 16 residues. J gave up 3 bases and V 3 bases, and 7 bases lay outside the gene matches. From germline, CDR1 is MDHEN and CDR2 SYDVKM. This chain's CDR3 is CASSFSIGTGTDTQYF. In nucleotides, the CDR3 is TGTGCCAGCAGTTTTTCCATCGGGACAGGGACAGATACGCAGTATTTT.